These 8 T cell receptor beta chains originate from one sample sequenced in a study of CDR3 diversity in severe acne. TCRdb itself ran the PCR reads through MiXCR, one entry per CDR3 protein. The repertoire holds tens of thousands of distinct CDR3 sequences, with around 53% as singletons. Sequenced input: blood. These receptors came from a male donor in good health, without acne.

This clonotype was detected only once. CDR3: CASSPGGDSYEQYF. CDR3 nucleotide sequence: TGTGCCAGCAGCCCCGGGGGGGACTCCTACGAGCAGTACTTC. The V call is TRBV7-6, the J call TRBJ2-5, with 8 bases identical to TRBD2. The J call may be incorrect, as the DNA end agrees better with TRBJ2-7. CDR1 SGHVS and CDR2 FNYEAQ come from the germline V gene. The CDR3 is made up of 14 amino acids.

This clonotype was counted a few times. V usage is TRBV2 and J usage is TRBJ2-5; TRBD2 is a possible D gene (7 bases). Germline V lookup: CDR1 SNHLY, CDR2 FYNNEI. The length of the CDR3 is 15 residues. V was shortened by 6 bases and J by 5 bases, with 19 bases between the two germline ends. The CDR3 coding sequence is TGTGCCAGCAGCTCCCGAGGGGGGGAGGGGGAGACCCAGTACTTC. Encoded protein: CASSSRGGEGETQYF.

The chain links TRBV7-2 to TRBJ1-1, with 12 bases that match TRBD1. This CDR3 is 15 amino acids long. The V gene's germline CDR1 is SGHTA and CDR2 FQGNSA. After removal of 3 bases from V and 5 bases from J, the junction contained 4 bases not matched to a gene. In DNA, the CDR3 is TGTGCCAGCAGCTTCGGGGACAGGGGGCAGACTGAAGCTTTCTTT. It is translated as CASSFGDRGQTEAFF. The variable domain in full, completed from reference TRBV7-2 and TRBJ1-1, reads GAGVSQSPSNKVTEKGKDVELRCDPISGHTALYWYRQSLGQGLEFLIYFQGNSAPDKSGLPSDRFSAERTGGSVSTLTIQRTQQEDSAVYLCASSFGDRGQTEAFFGQGTRLTVV.

In its sample, this clonotype was seen many times. The chain is built from TRBV28 and TRBJ1-2, with TRBD1 identical over 9 bases. The CDR3 length is 14 residues. The junction had 4 bases not matched to a gene; V was cut back by 0 bases and J by 8 bases. The germline CDR1 and CDR2 sequences are MDHEN and SYDVKM. For the CDR3, the DNA is TGTGCCAGCAGTTTATGGGACAGGGGCGGCGGCTACACCTTC. Translated: CASSLWDRGGGYTF.

The rearrangement uses TRBV5-1 and TRBJ1-1, with TRBD1 identical over 7 bases. The CDR3 consists of 15 residues. V shed 4 bases, J shed 7 bases, and the junction held 13 bases outside the gene matches. Germline values: CDR1 SGHRS, CDR2 YFSETQ. CDR3 in amino acids: CASSEPTGTEGEAFF. The DNA for the CDR3 is TGCGCCAGCAGCGAACCGACAGGGACGGAGGGTGAAGCTTTCTTT. The full variable domain, with the rest looked up from reference TRBV5-1 and TRBJ1-1, is KAGVTQTPRYLIKTRGQQVTLSCSPISGHRSVSWYQQTPGQGLQFLFEYFSETQRNKGNFPGRFSGRQFSNSRSEMNVSTLELGDSALYLCASSEPTGTEGEAFFGQGTRLTVV.

This clonotype was detected ten times or more. The rearrangement links TRBV28 to TRBJ1-2, with D possibly being TRBD1 (5 bases). The V end was cut by 7 bases, the J end by 2 bases, with 11 bases between. The CDR3 is 13 amino acids. In germline, CDR1 is MDHEN, CDR2 SYDVKM. The CDR3 is CASKAGPNYGYTF. CDR3 coding DNA: TGTGCCAGCAAGGCGGGGCCCAACTATGGCTACACCTTC.

The chain has TRBV6-5 and TRBJ2-7; 8 positions agree with TRBD2. CDR3 size: 12 residues. CDR1 MNHEY and CDR2 SVGAGI come from the germline V gene. The J segment lost 4 bases and the V segment lost 10 bases, leaving 6 bases of the junction unmatched. DNA of the CDR3: TGTGCCACTACGCCGGGAGGGTACGAGCAGTACTTC. It encodes CATTPGGYEQYF.

The rearrangement joins TRBV11-2 to TRBJ1-5; the D gene is possibly TRBD1 (5 bases). CDR3 length: 17 amino acids. V gave up 5 bases and J gave up 6 bases, with 23 bases separating them. The germline V gene encodes CDR1 SGHAT and CDR2 FQNNGV. DNA for the CDR3: TGTGCCAGCAGCGTGGGGGACGGGCCCTTTCTCGTTCAGCCCCAGCATTTT. Its translation: CASSVGDGPFLVQPQHF.